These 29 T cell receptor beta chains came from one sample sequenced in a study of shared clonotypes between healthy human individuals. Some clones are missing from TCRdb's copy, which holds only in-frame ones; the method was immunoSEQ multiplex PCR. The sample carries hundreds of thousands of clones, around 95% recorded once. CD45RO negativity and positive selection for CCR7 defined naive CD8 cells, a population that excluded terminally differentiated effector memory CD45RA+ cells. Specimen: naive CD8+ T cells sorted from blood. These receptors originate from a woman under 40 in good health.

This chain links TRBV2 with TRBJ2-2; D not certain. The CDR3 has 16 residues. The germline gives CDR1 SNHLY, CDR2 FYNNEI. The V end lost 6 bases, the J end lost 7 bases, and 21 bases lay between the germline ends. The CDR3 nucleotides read TGTGCCAGCAGACCCATAGTCGCGAGTTATCACGGGGAGCTGTTTTTT. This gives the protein CASRPIVASYHGELFF.

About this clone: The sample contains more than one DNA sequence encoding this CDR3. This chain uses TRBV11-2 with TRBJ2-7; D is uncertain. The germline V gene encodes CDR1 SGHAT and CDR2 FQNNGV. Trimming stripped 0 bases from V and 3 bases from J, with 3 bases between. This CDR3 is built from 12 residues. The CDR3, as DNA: TGTGCCAGCAGCTTAGACGGCTACGAGCAGTACTTC. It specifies CASSLDGYEQYF.

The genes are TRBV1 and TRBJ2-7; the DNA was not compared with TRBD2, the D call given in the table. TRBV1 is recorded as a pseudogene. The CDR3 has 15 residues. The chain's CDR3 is CTSSARTSGFYEQYF. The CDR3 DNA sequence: TGCACCAGCAGCGCGCGGACTAGCGGCTTCTACGAGCAGTACTTC.

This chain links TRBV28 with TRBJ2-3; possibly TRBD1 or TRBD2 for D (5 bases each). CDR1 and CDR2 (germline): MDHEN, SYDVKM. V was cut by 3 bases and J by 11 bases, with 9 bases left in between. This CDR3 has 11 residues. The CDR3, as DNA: TGTGCCAGCAGTTTTGGGGGTAGGCAGTATTTT. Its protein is CASSFGGRQYF.

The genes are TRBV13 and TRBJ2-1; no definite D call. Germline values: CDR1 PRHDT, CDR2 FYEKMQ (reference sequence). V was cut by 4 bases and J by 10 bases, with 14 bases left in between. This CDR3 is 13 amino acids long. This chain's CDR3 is CASSSQMMEEQFF. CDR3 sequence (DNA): TGTGCCAGCAGCTCCCAAATGATGGAAGAGCAGTTCTTC.

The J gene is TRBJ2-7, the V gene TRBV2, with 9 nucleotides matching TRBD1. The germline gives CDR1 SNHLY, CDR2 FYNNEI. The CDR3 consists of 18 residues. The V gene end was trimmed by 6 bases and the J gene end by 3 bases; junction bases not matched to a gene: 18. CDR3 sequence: CASRPRSLRDRVHYEQYF. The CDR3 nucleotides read TGTGCCAGCAGGCCCAGGAGCCTCCGGGACAGGGTTCACTACGAGCAGTACTTC.

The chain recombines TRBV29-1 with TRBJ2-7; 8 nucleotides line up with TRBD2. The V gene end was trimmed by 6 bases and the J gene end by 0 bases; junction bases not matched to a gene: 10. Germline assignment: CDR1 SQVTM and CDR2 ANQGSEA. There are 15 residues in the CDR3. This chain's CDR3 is CSVILAGPSSYEQYF. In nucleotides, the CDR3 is TGCAGCGTCATCTTAGCGGGGCCTAGCTCCTACGAGCAGTACTTC.

CDR3 amino acids: CATGGPGDGEEKLFF. Written as DNA, the CDR3 is TGTGCCACCGGCGGACCCGGTGACGGTGAGGAAAAACTGTTTTTT. The chain links TRBV15 to TRBJ1-4; D is undetermined. The CDR3 extends over 15 amino acids. Germline assignment: CDR1 LNHNV and CDR2 YYDKDF (reference sequence). V gave up 8 bases and J gave up 8 bases, with 21 bases separating them.

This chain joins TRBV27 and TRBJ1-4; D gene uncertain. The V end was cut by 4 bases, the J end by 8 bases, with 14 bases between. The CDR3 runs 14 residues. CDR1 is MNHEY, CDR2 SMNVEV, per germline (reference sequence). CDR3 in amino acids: CASSSGVGYEKLFF. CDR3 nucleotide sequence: TGTGCCAGCAGTTCCGGGGTGGGCTACGAAAAACTGTTTTTT.

The CDR3: CASRTAPGWNTEAFF. In DNA, the CDR3 is TGTGCCAGCAGAACCGCCCCGGGATGGAACACTGAAGCTTTCTTT. V and J are TRBV6-5 and TRBJ1-1, with unresolved D. The V gene lost 6 bases and the J gene lost 1 base, with 15 bases spanning the gap. Germline V gene sequence: CDR1 MNHEY, CDR2 SVGAGI. This CDR3 is built from 15 residues.

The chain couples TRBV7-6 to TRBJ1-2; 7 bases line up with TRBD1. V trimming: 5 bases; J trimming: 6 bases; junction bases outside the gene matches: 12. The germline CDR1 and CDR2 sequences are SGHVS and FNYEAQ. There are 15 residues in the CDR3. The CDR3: CASSPPGRGPDGYTF. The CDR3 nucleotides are TGTGCCAGCAGCCCACCGGGAAGGGGGCCCGATGGCTACACCTTC.

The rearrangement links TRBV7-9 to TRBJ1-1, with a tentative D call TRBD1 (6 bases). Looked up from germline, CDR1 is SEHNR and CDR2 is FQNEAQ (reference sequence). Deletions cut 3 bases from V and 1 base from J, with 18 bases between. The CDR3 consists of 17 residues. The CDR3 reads CASSFGGRGPRNTEAFF. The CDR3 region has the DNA TGTGCCAGCAGCTTTGGGGGGCGGGGGCCGAGGAACACTGAAGCTTTCTTT.

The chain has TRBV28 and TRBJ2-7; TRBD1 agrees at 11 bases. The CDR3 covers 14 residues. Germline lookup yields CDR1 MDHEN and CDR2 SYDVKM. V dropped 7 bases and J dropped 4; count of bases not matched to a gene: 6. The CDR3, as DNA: TGTGCCAGCACCTTCGGACAGGGGGCATACGAGCAGTACTTC. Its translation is CASTFGQGAYEQYF. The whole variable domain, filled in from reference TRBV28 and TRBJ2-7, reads DVKVTQSSRYLVKRTGEKVFLECVQDMDHENMFWYRQDPGLGLRLIYFSYDVKMKEKGDIPEGYSVSREKKERFSLILESASTNQTSMYLCASTFGQGAYEQYFGPGTRLTVT.

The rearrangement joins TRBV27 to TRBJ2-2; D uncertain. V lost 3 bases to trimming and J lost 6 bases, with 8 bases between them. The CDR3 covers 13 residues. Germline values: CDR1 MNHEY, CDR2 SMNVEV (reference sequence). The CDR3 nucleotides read TGTGCCAGCAGTTTGCTAGACTCCGGGGAGCTGTTTTTT. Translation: CASSLLDSGELFF.

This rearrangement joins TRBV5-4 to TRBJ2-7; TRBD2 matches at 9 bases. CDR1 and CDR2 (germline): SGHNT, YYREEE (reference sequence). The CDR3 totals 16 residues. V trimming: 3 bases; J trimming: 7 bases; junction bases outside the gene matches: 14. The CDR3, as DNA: TGTGCCAGCAGCTCGCCGGAGACTAGCGGCTTGGGGGAGCAGTACTTC. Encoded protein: CASSSPETSGLGEQYF.

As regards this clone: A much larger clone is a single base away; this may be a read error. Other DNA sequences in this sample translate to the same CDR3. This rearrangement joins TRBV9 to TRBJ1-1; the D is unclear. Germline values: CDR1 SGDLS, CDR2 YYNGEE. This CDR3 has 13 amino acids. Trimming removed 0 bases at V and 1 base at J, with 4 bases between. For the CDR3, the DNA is TGTGCCAGCAGCGTAGGAGCGAACACTGAAGCTTTCTTT. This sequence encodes CASSVGANTEAFF.

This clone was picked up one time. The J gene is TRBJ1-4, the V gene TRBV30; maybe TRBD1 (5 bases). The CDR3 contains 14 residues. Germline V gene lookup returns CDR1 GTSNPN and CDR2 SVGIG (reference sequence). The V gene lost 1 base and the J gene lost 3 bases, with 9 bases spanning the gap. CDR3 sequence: CAWSAAGANEKLFF. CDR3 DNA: TGTGCCTGGAGTGCAGCGGGGGCTAATGAAAAACTGTTTTTT. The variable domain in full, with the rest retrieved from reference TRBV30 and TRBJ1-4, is SQTIHQWPATLVQPVGSPLSLECTVEGTSNPNLYWYRQAAGRGLQLLFYSVGIGQISSEVPQNLSASRPQDRQFILSSKKLLLSDSGFYLCAWSAAGANEKLFFGSGTQLSVL.

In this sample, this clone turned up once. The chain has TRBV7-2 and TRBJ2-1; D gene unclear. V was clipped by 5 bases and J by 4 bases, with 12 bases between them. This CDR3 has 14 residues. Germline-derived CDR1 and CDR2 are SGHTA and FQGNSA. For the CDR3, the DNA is TGTGCCAGCAGCGACCCCGGAAGGTACAATGAGCAGTTCTTC. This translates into CASSDPGRYNEQFF. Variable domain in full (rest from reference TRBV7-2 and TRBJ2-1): GAGVSQSPSNKVTEKGKDVELRCDPISGHTALYWYRQSLGQGLEFLIYFQGNSAPDKSGLPSDRFSAERTGGSVSTLTIQRTQQEDSAVYLCASSDPGRYNEQFFGPGTRLTVL.

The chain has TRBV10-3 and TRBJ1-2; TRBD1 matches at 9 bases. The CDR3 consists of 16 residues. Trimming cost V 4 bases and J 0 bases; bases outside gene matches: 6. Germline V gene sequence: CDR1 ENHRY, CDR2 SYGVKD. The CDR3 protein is CAISAQGARSNYGYTF. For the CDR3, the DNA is TGTGCCATCAGTGCACAGGGGGCACGGTCTAACTATGGCTACACCTTC.

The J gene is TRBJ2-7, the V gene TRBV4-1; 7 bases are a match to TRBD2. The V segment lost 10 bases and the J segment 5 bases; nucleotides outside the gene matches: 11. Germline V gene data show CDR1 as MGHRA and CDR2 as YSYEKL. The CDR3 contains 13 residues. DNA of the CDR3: TGCGCCACCGCACGGGGGGTCCTGAACGAGCAGTACTTC. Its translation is CATARGVLNEQYF.

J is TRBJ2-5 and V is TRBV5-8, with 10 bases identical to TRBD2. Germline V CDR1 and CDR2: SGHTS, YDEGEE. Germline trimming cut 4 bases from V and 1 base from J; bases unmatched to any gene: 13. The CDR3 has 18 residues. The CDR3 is CASSQDSRAGGPQETQYF. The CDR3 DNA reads TGTGCCAGCAGCCAAGATAGTAGAGCGGGAGGGCCCCAAGAGACCCAGTACTTC.

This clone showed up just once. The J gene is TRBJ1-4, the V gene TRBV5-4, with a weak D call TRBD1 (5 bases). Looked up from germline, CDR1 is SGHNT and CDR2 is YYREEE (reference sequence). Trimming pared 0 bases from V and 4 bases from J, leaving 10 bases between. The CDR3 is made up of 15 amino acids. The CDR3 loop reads CASSLGLGGNEKLFF. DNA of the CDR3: TGTGCCAGCAGCTTGGGTTTGGGGGGTAATGAAAAACTGTTTTTT.

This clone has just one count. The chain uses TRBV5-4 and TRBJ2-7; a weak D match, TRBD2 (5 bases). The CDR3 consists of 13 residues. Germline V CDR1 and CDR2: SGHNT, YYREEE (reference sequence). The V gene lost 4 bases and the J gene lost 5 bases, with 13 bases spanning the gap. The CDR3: CASSPSEGHEQYF. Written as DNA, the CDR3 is TGTGCCAGCAGCCCCAGCGAGGGCCACGAGCAGTACTTC.

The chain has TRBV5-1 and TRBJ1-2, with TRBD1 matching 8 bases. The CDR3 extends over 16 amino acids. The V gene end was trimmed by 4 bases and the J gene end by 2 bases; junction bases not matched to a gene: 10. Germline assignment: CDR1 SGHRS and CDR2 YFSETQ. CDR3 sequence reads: CASSREDRAPNYGYTF. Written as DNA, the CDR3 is TGCGCCAGCAGCCGGGAGGACAGGGCTCCAAACTATGGCTACACCTTC.

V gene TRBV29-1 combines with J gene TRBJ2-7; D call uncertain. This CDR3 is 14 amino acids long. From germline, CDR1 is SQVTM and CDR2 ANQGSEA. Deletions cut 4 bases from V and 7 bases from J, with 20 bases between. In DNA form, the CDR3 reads TGCAGCGTTGTCCCCCCGGACGGGCGGCAAGAGCAGTACTTC. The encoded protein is CSVVPPDGRQEQYF.

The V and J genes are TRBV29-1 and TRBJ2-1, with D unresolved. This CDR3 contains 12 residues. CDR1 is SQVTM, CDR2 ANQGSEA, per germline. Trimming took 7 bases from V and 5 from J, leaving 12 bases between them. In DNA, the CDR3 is TGCAGCGGGCTGGGTTTGAACAATGAGCAGTTCTTC. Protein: CSGLGLNNEQFF.

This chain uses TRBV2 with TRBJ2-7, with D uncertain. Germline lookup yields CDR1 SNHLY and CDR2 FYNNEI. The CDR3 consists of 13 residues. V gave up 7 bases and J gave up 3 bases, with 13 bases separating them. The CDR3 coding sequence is TGTGCCAGCATGACCGAACCGTACTACGAGCAGTACTTC. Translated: CASMTEPYYEQYF. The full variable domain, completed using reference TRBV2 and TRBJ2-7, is EPEVTQTPSHQVTQMGQEVILRCVPISNHLYFYWYRQILGQKVEFLVSFYNNEISEKSEIFDDQFSVERPDGSNFTLKIRSTKLEDSAMYFCASMTEPYYEQYFGPGTRLTVT.

The CDR3, as DNA: TGTGCCAGCAGCTGGGACATATTGACTGAAGCTTTCTTT. Its translation is CASSWDILTEAFF. V and J are TRBV7-9 and TRBJ1-1; D may be TRBD1 (6 bases). The germline V gene has CDR1 SEHNR and CDR2 FQNEAQ (reference sequence). This CDR3 is 13 amino acids long. V dropped 4 bases and J dropped 5 bases, with 11 bases sitting between them.

CDR3: CASSASGGPLLYEQYF. DNA for the CDR3: TGTGCCAGCAGTGCCTCCGGGGGACCTCTTCTCTACGAGCAGTACTTC. The rearrangement joins TRBV27 to TRBJ2-7; tentatively, D is TRBD2 (6 bases). The CDR3 is 16 residues long. V lost 5 bases and J lost 3, with 20 bases in between. CDR1 and CDR2 from the germline V gene are MNHEY and SMNVEV (reference sequence).